Sequencing of this T cell receptor beta chain was carried out in a study of somatic mutations in cytotoxic T cells in rheumatoid arthritis. Using immunoSEQ multiplex PCR, the repertoire was profiled, and TCRdb retains in-frame clones only, with some absent. Of approximately 17,000 clones in the sample, roughly 73% were seen once. The CDR3 is 14 residues long. CDR1 and CDR2 (germline): MNHEY, SVGAGI. V trimming: 6 bases; J trimming: 3 bases; junction bases outside the gene matches: 3. This clonotype was sampled from an adult with rheumatoid arthritis. The genes are TRBV6-5 and TRBJ2-1; TRBD1 matches 9 bases. What was sequenced was CD8+ T cells sorted from blood. In DNA form, the CDR3 reads TGTGCCAGCAGGGGGACAGGGTTCTACAATGAGCAGTTCTTC. Translated, it gives CASRGTGFYNEQFF.